One sample yielded the 29 T cell receptor beta chains listed below, sequenced in a study of T cell repertoires in cytomegalovirus infection. One entry per CDR3 protein, called by TCRdb with MiXCR from the reads. The data contain 450,000 to 550,000 distinct CDR3 sequences, 15% to 20% of them seen just once; the ten biggest clones take up more than 20%. The sequencing sample was made of CD8+ T cells from PBMCs. Receptor source: a human donor in good health (CMV status not recorded). Some clones in this sample may be carry-over from other donors' samples.

This clonotype was counted a few times. One junction end does not reproduce the germline sequence, and a read error may be involved. The chain is built from TRBV7-7 and TRBJ2-2; tentative D call: TRBD1 (5 bases). Per germline, CDR1 SSHAT and CDR2 FNYEAQ (reference sequence). CDR3 length equals 15 residues. The CDR3 sequence is CASSPTQGNTGELFF. The CDR3 nucleotides read TGTGCTAGCAGCCCTACTCAGGGGAACACCGGGGAGCTGTTTTTT.

Many counts were recorded for this clonotype. V and J are TRBV28 and TRBJ2-7; D unresolved. CDR3 size: 15 residues. Germline V gives CDR1 MDHEN, CDR2 SYDVKM. V gave up 2 bases and J gave up 2 bases, with 13 bases separating them. CDR3 nucleotides: TGTGCCAGCAGTTTAGCCCTAACAGAGACCTACGAGCAGTACTTC. Its translation is CASSLALTETYEQYF.

This clonotype has just a few counts. The chain recombines TRBV27 with TRBJ2-1; 9 bases map to TRBD1. V lost 3 bases and J lost 7; bases outside the gene matches: 4. This CDR3 has 14 amino acids. From germline, CDR1 is MNHEY and CDR2 SMNVEV (reference sequence). In nucleotides, the CDR3 is TGTGCCAGCAGTTTGCTGACAGGGGGGAATGAGCAGTTCTTC. Translating it yields CASSLLTGGNEQFF.

This chain links TRBV9 with TRBJ1-1; no clear D gene. The germline gives CDR1 SGDLS, CDR2 YYNGEE. The V end lost 0 bases, the J end lost 1 base, and 7 bases lay between the germline ends. The CDR3 is 14 residues long. The DNA of the CDR3 is TGTGCCAGCAGCGTAGTTCGTGGGAACACTGAAGCTTTCTTT. This sequence encodes CASSVVRGNTEAFF.

This clonotype was counted a few times. The V call is TRBV6-5, the J call TRBJ1-3; possibly TRBD1 for D (6 bases). Trimming left V 6 bases short and J 1 base short, with 10 bases between. The germline CDR1 and CDR2 sequences are MNHEY and SVGAGI. The length of the CDR3 is 14 residues. The CDR3 reads CASRLQGSGNTIYF. Written as DNA, the CDR3 is TGTGCCAGCAGGCTACAGGGATCTGGAAACACCATATATTTT.

This clonotype was found many times. V is TRBV7-9 and J is TRBJ2-1; 15 bases line up with TRBD2. Per germline, CDR1 SEHNR and CDR2 FQNEAQ (reference sequence). V lost 3 bases and J lost 3; bases outside the gene matches: 12. The length of the CDR3 is 20 residues. CDR3 region: CASSFTGLAGGDARYNEQFF. As DNA, the CDR3 is TGTGCCAGCAGCTTTACGGGACTAGCGGGGGGTGATGCTCGCTACAATGAGCAGTTCTTC.

There are a few counts of this clonotype. This chain uses TRBV25-1 with TRBJ1-5; no clear D. Germline CDR1 is MGHDK and CDR2 is SYGVNS. V lost 6 bases, J lost 3 bases, and 6 bases lay in between. CDR3 size: 12 residues. CDR3 protein: CASRGDNQPQHF. CDR3 DNA: TGTGCCAGCAGGGGTGACAATCAGCCCCAGCATTTT.

This clonotype was seen many times. J is TRBJ2-7 and V is TRBV6-5; D unclear. This CDR3 comprises 18 residues. The germline V and J ends were trimmed by 6 bases and 0 bases, with 24 bases remaining between them. Germline V gene sequence: CDR1 MNHEY, CDR2 SVGAGI. For the CDR3, the DNA is TGTGCCAGCAGGTACCGGCTGAGCGTTGGCCCGCCCTCCTACGAGCAGTACTTC. Protein product: CASRYRLSVGPPSYEQYF.

This chain joins TRBV6-1 and TRBJ2-1, with D maybe TRBD2 (6 bases). The CDR3 covers 19 residues. Trimming stripped 6 bases from V and 1 base from J, with 25 bases between. CDR1 MNHNS and CDR2 SASEGT come from the germline V gene. The CDR3 spells CASSGTYRPPTQSYNEQFF. CDR3 coding DNA: TGTGCCAGCAGCGGGACTTACCGCCCCCCTACCCAATCCTACAATGAGCAGTTCTTC.

Concerning this clonotype itself: A junction boundary mismatches the germline segment, possibly from a read error. The chain joins TRBV2 to TRBJ2-3; 8 bases align to TRBD1. The CDR3 covers 17 residues. Germline loops: CDR1 SNHLY, CDR2 FYNNEI. CDR3 in DNA: TGTACCAGCATCAGAGGGGCCCGACAGGGGCCCACAGATACGCAGTATTTT. It is translated as CTSIRGARQGPTDTQYF.

The chain joins TRBV29-1 to TRBJ2-7; TRBD1 might be the D (5 bases). Germline CDR1 is SQVTM and CDR2 is ANQGSEA. The V end was cut by 5 bases, the J end by 2 bases, with 19 bases between. The CDR3 has 15 amino acids. For the CDR3, the DNA is TGCAGCGTTCTCGGCCTGAGACAGCGACCCTACGAGCAGTACTTC. This codes for CSVLGLRQRPYEQYF.

This clonotype has at least ten counts. This chain links TRBV6-1 with TRBJ1-1; no definite D call. The CDR3 totals 14 residues. Germline V gene data show CDR1 as MNHNS and CDR2 as SASEGT. V shed 2 bases and J shed 1 base, with 8 bases lying between them. The CDR3 reads CASSELQTNTEAFF. CDR3 coding DNA: TGTGCCAGCAGTGAATTGCAAACGAACACTGAAGCTTTCTTT.

This clonotype was found once. With a much larger clone just one base away, this may be a read error. The rearrangement links TRBV27 to TRBJ2-1; 11 nucleotides align to TRBD2. V trimming: 0 bases; J trimming: 3 bases; junction bases outside the gene matches: 1. The germline V gene has CDR1 MNHEY and CDR2 SMNVEV (reference sequence). This CDR3 region has 16 residues. CDR3: CASSLSSGGVYNEQFF. CDR3 sequence (DNA): TGTGCCAGCAGTTTATCTAGCGGGGGGGTCTACAATGAGCAGTTCTTC.

Comments on this clonotype: Germline is not matched at one junction end, which may reflect a read error. V and J are TRBV7-6 and TRBJ2-7, with D tentatively TRBD2 (5 bases). Germline V lookup: CDR1 SGHVS, CDR2 FNYEAQ. This CDR3 is built from 14 residues. For the CDR3, the DNA is TGTGCTAGCAGCTTACTAGGCAAGGGAGAAGAGCAGTACTTC. Its translation is CASSLLGKGEEQYF.

This clonotype was picked up many times. J is TRBJ2-3 and V is TRBV6-5, with 9 nucleotides matching TRBD1. CDR3 size: 14 residues. CDR1 is MNHEY and CDR2 is SVGAGI in the germline V gene. Unmatched junction bases numbered 6, after V lost 2 bases and J lost 9 bases. In DNA, the CDR3 is TGTGCCAGCAGTTACGGGACAGGGATCGGGACGCAGTATTTT. Its translation is CASSYGTGIGTQYF.

J is TRBJ2-5 and V is TRBV27; 9 bases match TRBD2. Germline V gene lookup returns CDR1 MNHEY and CDR2 SMNVEV (reference sequence). V was pared by 3 bases and J by 4 bases, with 12 bases of the junction left unmatched. The CDR3 is 17 amino acids. CDR3 DNA sequence: TGTGCCAGCAGTTTTTTTGGCGGGAGGGCCGTGGGAGAGACCCAGTACTTC. Translated, it gives CASSFFGGRAVGETQYF.

This clonotype was found a few times. The chain recombines TRBV7-9 with TRBJ1-1; a possible D gene is TRBD1 (5 bases). Germline-derived CDR1 and CDR2 are SEHNR and FQNEAQ (reference sequence). The V end was cut by 5 bases, the J end by 1 base, with 11 bases between. This CDR3 region has 14 residues. The CDR3 region is CASSVGTANTEAFF. CDR3 nucleotide sequence: TGTGCCAGCAGCGTCGGGACGGCGAACACTGAAGCTTTCTTT.

This clonotype was found many times. The CDR3 here is CASSGLAGGTNEQFF. In DNA, the CDR3 is TGTGCCAGCAGCGGACTAGCGGGGGGAACAAATGAGCAGTTCTTC. The chain employs TRBV5-4 and TRBJ2-1, with 14 bases aligning to TRBD2. In germline, CDR1 is SGHNT, CDR2 YYREEE (reference sequence). The CDR3 is 15 amino acids. Trimming at V came to 4 bases and at J to 7 bases, leaving 4 bases not matched to a gene.

The genes are TRBV5-1 and TRBJ2-3; D gene uncertain. Germline-derived CDR1 and CDR2 are SGHRS and YFSETQ. Deletions cut 0 bases from V and 4 bases from J, with 12 bases between. There are 15 residues in the CDR3. CDR3 in amino acids: CASSLEGRPPDTQYF. The DNA of the CDR3 is TGCGCCAGCAGCTTGGAAGGACGTCCACCAGATACGCAGTATTTT. The whole variable domain, filled in from reference TRBV5-1 and TRBJ2-3, reads KAGVTQTPRYLIKTRGQQVTLSCSPISGHRSVSWYQQTPGQGLQFLFEYFSETQRNKGNFPGRFSGRQFSNSRSEMNVSTLELGDSALYLCASSLEGRPPDTQYFGPGTRLTVL.

This clonotype has a handful of counts. The chain carries TRBV2 and TRBJ1-2; 11 bases are a match to TRBD1. This CDR3 has 16 residues. The germline CDR1 and CDR2 sequences are SNHLY and FYNNEI. The ends lost 0 bases at V and 5 bases at J; junction bases unmatched: 5. CDR3 sequence reads: CASSEAAGQGVYGYTF. The DNA for the CDR3 is TGTGCCAGCAGTGAAGCTGCGGGACAGGGGGTTTATGGCTACACCTTC.

This clonotype has just a few counts. This chain links TRBV24-1 with TRBJ2-1, with 11 bases matching TRBD1. Germline CDR1 and CDR2: KGHDR and SFDVKD. This CDR3 region has 18 residues. After removal of 4 bases from V and 0 bases from J, the junction contained 7 bases not matched to a gene. CDR3 residues: CATSEPGQGGGSYNEQFF. In DNA, the CDR3 is TGTGCCACCAGTGAACCGGGACAGGGGGGAGGCTCCTACAATGAGCAGTTCTTC.

This clonotype was observed many times. The chain uses TRBV28 and TRBJ2-7; D is unclear. Trimming took 9 bases from V and 5 from J, leaving 20 bases between them. The CDR3 is made up of 14 amino acids. CDR1 is MDHEN, CDR2 SYDVKM, per germline. In DNA form, the CDR3 reads TGTGCCAGTACCTCAGTTTCACTTCTACACGAGCAGTACTTC. As protein: CASTSVSLLHEQYF.

This clonotype was detected only a few times. An end of the junction does not agree with germline; a read error may underlie this. The V and J genes are TRBV2 and TRBJ2-1; D tentatively reads TRBD1 or TRBD2 (5 bases each). Per germline, CDR1 SNHLY and CDR2 FYNNEI. The CDR3 runs to 11 residues. This chain's CDR3 is CASSPGTPPPF. The CDR3 DNA is TGTGCCAGCAGTCCTGGGACCCCCCCCCCGTTC. Combining the CDR3 with reference TRBV2 and TRBJ2-1 gives the whole variable domain EPEVTQTPSHQVTQMGQEVILRCVPISNHLYFYWYRQILGQKVEFLVSFYNNEISEKSEIFDDQFSVERPDGSNFTLKIRSTKLEDSAMYFCASSPGTPPPFGPGTRLTVL.

This clonotype has only a few counts. The rearrangement joins TRBV27 to TRBJ2-7; 13 nucleotides agree with TRBD2. The V and J ends lost 10 bases and 2 bases, in that order; junction bases with no gene match: 2. The CDR3 runs 13 residues. CDR1 is MNHEY, CDR2 SMNVEV, per germline (reference sequence). The CDR3 is CATGLAGAYEQYF. The CDR3 region has the DNA TGTGCCACCGGACTAGCGGGGGCCTACGAGCAGTACTTC.

The V and J genes are TRBV27 and TRBJ2-3; 8 bases are shared with TRBD1. The germline V gene has CDR1 MNHEY and CDR2 SMNVEV (reference sequence). Losses at the gene ends were 2 bases for V and 1 base for J; bases not matched to a gene: 11. CDR3 length: 18 residues. The CDR3 here is CASSLRPGGAEGTDTQYF. Here the CDR3 DNA reads TGTGCCAGCAGTTTACGGCCAGGGGGCGCAGAAGGCACAGATACGCAGTATTTT.

As concerns this clonotype: The CDR3 carries no conserved terminal phenylalanine or tryptophan, so it likely arises from a read error. The V call is TRBV27, the J call TRBJ2-7; TRBD2 matches 16 bases. The CDR3 runs 16 residues. Germline CDR1 reads MNHEY; CDR2 reads SMNVEV (reference sequence). J was trimmed by 5 bases and V by 5 bases; bases with no gene match: 6. CDR3 protein: CASSRGLAGGRDEQYS. In DNA form, the CDR3 reads TGTGCCAGCAGTAGGGGACTAGCGGGGGGGCGGGACGAGCAGTACTCC.

This clonotype occurred many times. V and J are TRBV19 and TRBJ1-1; D is unresolved. Germline V gene data show CDR1 as LNHDA and CDR2 as SQIVND (reference sequence). Trimming shortened V by 9 bases and J by 4 bases, and 9 bases separated the two germline ends. This CDR3 region has 11 residues. CDR3 in amino acids: CASSIGTEAFF. CDR3 coding DNA: TGTGCCAGCAGCATTGGCACTGAAGCTTTCTTT. Filled out from reference TRBV19 and TRBJ1-1, the complete variable domain reads DGGITQSPKYLFRKEGQNVTLSCEQNLNHDAMYWYRQDPGQGLRLIYYSQIVNDFQKGDIAEGYSVSREKKESFPLTVTSAQKNPTAFYLCASSIGTEAFFGQGTRLTVV.

The J gene is TRBJ1-5, the V gene TRBV6-6; TRBD1 matches 7 bases. The CDR3 runs to 16 residues. Germline trimming cut 4 bases from V and 9 bases from J; bases unmatched to any gene: 15. Germline V CDR1 and CDR2: MNHNY, SVGAGI (reference sequence). CDR3 sequence: CASSSRQGLGSWPQHF. The CDR3, as DNA: TGTGCCAGCAGTTCCCGACAGGGTTTGGGGTCGTGGCCCCAGCATTTT.

This clonotype appeared a single time. This rearrangement joins TRBV29-1 to TRBJ2-7; 10 bases map to TRBD1. The CDR3 contains 13 residues. Germline trimming cut 6 bases from V and 6 bases from J; bases unmatched to any gene: 8. Germline CDR1 is SQVTM and CDR2 is ANQGSEA. In DNA form, the CDR3 reads TGCAGCGTGACAGGGGGCGTAACGGGCGAGCAGTACTTC. This codes for CSVTGGVTGEQYF.